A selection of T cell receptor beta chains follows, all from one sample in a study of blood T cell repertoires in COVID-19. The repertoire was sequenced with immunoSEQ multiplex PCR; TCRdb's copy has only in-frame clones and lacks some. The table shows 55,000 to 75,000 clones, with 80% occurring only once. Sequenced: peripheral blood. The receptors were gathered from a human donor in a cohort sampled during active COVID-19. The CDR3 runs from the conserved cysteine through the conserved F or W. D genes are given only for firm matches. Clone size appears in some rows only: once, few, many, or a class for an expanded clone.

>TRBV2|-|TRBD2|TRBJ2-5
TGTGCCAGCAGATCTAGCGGGAGGTCTCTCCAGGAGACCCAGTACTTC
CASRSSGRSLQETQYF
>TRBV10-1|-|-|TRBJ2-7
TGCGCCAGCAGTGAGCAGGGGTCACACGAGCAGTACTTC
CASSEQGSHEQYF
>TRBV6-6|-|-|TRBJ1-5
TGTGCCAGCAGTTACCAGGAGGCGGATCAGCCCCAGCATTTT
CASSYQEADQPQHF
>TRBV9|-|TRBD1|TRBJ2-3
TGTGCCAGCAGCGTAGGTCCCGGGACAGCAACAGATACGCAGTATTTT
CASSVGPGTATDTQYF
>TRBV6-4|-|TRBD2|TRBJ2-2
TGTGCCAGCAGTGACCCGACTAGCGGGAGGGCGAACACCGGGGAGCTGTTTTTT
CASSDPTSGRANTGELFF
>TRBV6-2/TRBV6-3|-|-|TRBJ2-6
TGTGCCAGCAGTTACAGGGACACACTCTCTGGGGCCAACGTCCTGACTTTC
CASSYRDTLSGANVLTF
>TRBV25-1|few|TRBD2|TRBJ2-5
TGTGCCACCGGGGGTCCCGGGAGGGAGACCCAGTACTTC
CATGGPGRETQYF
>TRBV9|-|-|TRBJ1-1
TGTGCCAGCAGCGTAGGGACCCCGGGGTTCACTGAAGCTTTCTTT
CASSVGTPGFTEAFF
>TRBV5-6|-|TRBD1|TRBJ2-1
TGTGCCAGCAGCGCACGACAGGGGTCCTCACCGTTCTTC
CASSARQGSSPFF
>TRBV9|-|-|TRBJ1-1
TGTGCCAGCAGCGCCGGGACACACAACACTGAAGCTTTCTTT
CASSAGTHNTEAFF
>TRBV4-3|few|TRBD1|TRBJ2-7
TGCGCCAGCAGCCAAGACATTCCGGGACAGGGATCCTACGAGCAGTACTTC
CASSQDIPGQGSYEQYF
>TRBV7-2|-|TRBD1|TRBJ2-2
TGTGCCAGCAGCTTAGCCCCGGGACAGGGCACCGGGGAGCTGTTTTTT
CASSLAPGQGTGELFF
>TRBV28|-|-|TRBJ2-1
TGTGCCAGCCCTTCTGGGGGGAGCTCCTACAATGAGCAGTTCTTC
CASPSGGSSYNEQFF
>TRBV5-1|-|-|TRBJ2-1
TGCGCCAGCAGATCGAGCCTGGGCGACAACAATGAGCAGTTCTTC
CASRSSLGDNNEQFF
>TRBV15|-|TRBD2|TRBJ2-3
TGTGCCACCAGCAGAAGGACTAGCGGGAGTTCAGATACGCAGTATTTT
CATSRRTSGSSDTQYF
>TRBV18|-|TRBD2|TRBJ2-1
TGTGCCAGCTCACCACCGAGCGGGAGGGCCTACAATGAGCAGTTCTTC
CASSPPSGRAYNEQFF
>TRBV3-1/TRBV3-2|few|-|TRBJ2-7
TGTGCCAGCAGCCTGAGACAGTACGAGCAGTACTTC
CASSLRQYEQYF
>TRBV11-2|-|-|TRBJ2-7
TGTGCCAGCAGCTTAGCCAAGAGCTCCTACGAGCAGTACTTC
CASSLAKSSYEQYF
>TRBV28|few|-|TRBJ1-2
TGTGCCAGCAGTGTCCGGGGAGGCTACACCTTC
CASSVRGGYTF
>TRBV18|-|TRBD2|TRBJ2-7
TGTGCCAGCTCACCAGGGCTAGCGGGAGGAGCCGACGAGCAGTACTTC
CASSPGLAGGADEQYF
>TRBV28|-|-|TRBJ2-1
TGTGCCAGCAGTTTACGAGGGGGTGAGCAGTTCTTC
CASSLRGGEQFF
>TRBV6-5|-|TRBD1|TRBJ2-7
TGTGCCAGCAGCCGCCAACAGGGGGACGCATACGAGCAGTACTTC
CASSRQQGDAYEQYF
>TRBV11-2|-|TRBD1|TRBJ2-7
TGTGCCAGCAGTCAGGCAGGGGGCAAGGTCGAGCAGTACTTC
CASSQAGGKVEQYF
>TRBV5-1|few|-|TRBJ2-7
TGCGCCAGCAGCATCACAGACGGCTACTACGAGCAGTACTTC
CASSITDGYYEQYF
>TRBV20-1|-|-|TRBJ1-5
TGCAGTGCTAGTGCGCCAGCCGGGAATCAGCCCCAGCATTTT
CSASAPAGNQPQHF
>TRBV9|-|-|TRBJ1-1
TGTGCCAGCAGCGTAGTTCCCAGGACAGAGAACACTGAAGCTTTCTTT
CASSVVPRTENTEAFF
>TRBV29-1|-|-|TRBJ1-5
TGCAGCGTTGATTTGGGGCAGGATCAGCCCCAGCATTTT
CSVDLGQDQPQHF
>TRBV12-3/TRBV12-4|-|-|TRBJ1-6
TGTGCCAGCAGTTTCCGGAATTCACCCCTCCACTTT
CASSFRNSPLHF
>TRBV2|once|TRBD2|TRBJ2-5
TGTGCCAGCAGTGAGGGGGGGGAGACCCAGTACTTC
CASSEGGETQYF
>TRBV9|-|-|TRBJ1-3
TGTGCCAGCAGCGTAGATCCGGGCTCTGGAAACACCATATATTTT
CASSVDPGSGNTIYF
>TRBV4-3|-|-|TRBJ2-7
TGCGCCAGCAGCCAAGATTGGGCATCTAAGCAGTACTTC
CASSQDWASKQYF
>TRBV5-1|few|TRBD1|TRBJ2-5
TGCGCCAGCAGCTCCGGGACAGGGGCTTACCAAGAGACCCAGTACTTC
CASSSGTGAYQETQYF
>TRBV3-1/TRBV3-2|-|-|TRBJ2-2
TGTGCCAGCAGCCCCTGGCGAGCGGGTAACACCGGGGAGCTGTTTTTT
CASSPWRAGNTGELFF
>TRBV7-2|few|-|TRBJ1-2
TGTGCCAGCACCAGGGATGGTTATGGCTACACCTTC
CASTRDGYGYTF
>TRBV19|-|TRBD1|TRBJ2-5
TGTGCCAGTAGTATCGCCAGGGGGCCCGAAGAGACCCAGTACTTC
CASSIARGPEETQYF
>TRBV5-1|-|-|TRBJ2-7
TGCGCCAGCAGCCGCGGAGGAGGTTCCTACGAGCAGTACTTC
CASSRGGGSYEQYF
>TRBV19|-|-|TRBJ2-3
TGTGCCAGTAGTTTTTTGACTAGCACAGATACGCAGTATTTT
CASSFLTSTDTQYF
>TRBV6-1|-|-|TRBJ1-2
TGTGCCAGCAGTGAAGCGCTTGGGCGGGCAAACTATGGCTACACCTTC
CASSEALGRANYGYTF
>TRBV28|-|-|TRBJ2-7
TGTGCCAGCAGTTCGAGATTACAGGGGAGGTCAGCCGGTTCCGGCGAGCAGTACTTC
CASSSRLQGRSAGSGEQYF
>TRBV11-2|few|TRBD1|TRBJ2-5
TGTGCCAGCAGCAGATCGGGACAGGGGGCGGAGACCCAGTACTTC
CASSRSGQGAETQYF
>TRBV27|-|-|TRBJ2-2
TGTGCCAGCAGTTTATCCGGGACAACTCCAACCGGGGAGCTGTTTTTT
CASSLSGTTPTGELFF
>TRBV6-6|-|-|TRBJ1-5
TGTGCCAGCAGTTACCCCACCTCACAAAGCAATCAGCCCCAGCATTTT
CASSYPTSQSNQPQHF
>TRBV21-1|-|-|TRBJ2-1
TGTGCCAGCCCCCCCCCGCCTAGCGGGTCCAACAATGAGCAGTTCTTC
CASPPPPSGSNNEQFF
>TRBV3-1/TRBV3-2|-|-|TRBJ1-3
TGTGCCAGCCATCCGTCCCAGGCCCTCTCTGGAAACACCATATATTTT
CASHPSQALSGNTIYF
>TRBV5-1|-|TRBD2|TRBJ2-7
TGCGCCAGCAGCTTTCAGGGCAGCGGGGTCTCTTCATTCTACGAGCAGTACTTC
CASSFQGSGVSSFYEQYF
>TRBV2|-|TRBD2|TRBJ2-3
TGTGCCAGCAGGAAACTAGCGAGCCCAGATACGCAGTATTTT
CASRKLASPDTQYF
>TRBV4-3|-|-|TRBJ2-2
TGCGCCAGCAGCCAAGATAGAGGCGGCACCGGGGAGCTGTTTTTT
CASSQDRGGTGELFF
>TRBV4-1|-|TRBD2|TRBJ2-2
TGCGCCAGCAGCCAAGAAGCGGGAGTTCGGACCGGGGAGCTGTTTTTT
CASSQEAGVRTGELFF
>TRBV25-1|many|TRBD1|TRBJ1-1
TGTGCCACAGGGACAGCCTCTGAAGCTTTCTTT
CATGTASEAFF
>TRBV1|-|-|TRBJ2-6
TGCACCAGCAGCCAAGATGCCGGAAATTCCCGGGCTGGGGCCAACGTCCTGACTTTC
CTSSQDAGNSRAGANVLTF